Listed here is a single T cell receptor beta chain. Antigen specificity is unknown. This sample stems from a study of blood T cells in healthy people across ages. Study findings and constraints: Reliance upon unsorted PBMCs precluded definitive naive versus antigen-experienced comparison.

Alongside a J-beta primer mix, a sample-barcoded 5' primer served in a second PCR lasting roughly 6 to 12 cycles. Carrying 12 random nucleotides, a template-switch adaptor labeled each individual cDNA molecule. A single record per CDR3 protein comes from TCRdb applying MiXCR to the 5' RACE reads. The repertoire holds about 940,000 distinct CDR3 sequences, with around 49% as singletons. The V and J ends lost 1 base and 5 bases respectively, with 8 bases between them. This CDR3 contains 13 residues. Germline CDR1 is MGHRA and CDR2 is YSYEKL. Donors ranged from about 6 to 95 years old and were healthy Caucasians in Russia. Researchers collected ten milliliters of peripheral blood from every single donor.

This clonotype was sampled from a man under 40 in good health. The source material was blood. V gene TRBV4-1 combines with J gene TRBJ2-5; D is unresolved. CDR3 coding DNA: TGCGCCAGCAGCCAAGCTAGATCCGAGACCCAGTACTTC. It specifies CASSQARSETQYF.